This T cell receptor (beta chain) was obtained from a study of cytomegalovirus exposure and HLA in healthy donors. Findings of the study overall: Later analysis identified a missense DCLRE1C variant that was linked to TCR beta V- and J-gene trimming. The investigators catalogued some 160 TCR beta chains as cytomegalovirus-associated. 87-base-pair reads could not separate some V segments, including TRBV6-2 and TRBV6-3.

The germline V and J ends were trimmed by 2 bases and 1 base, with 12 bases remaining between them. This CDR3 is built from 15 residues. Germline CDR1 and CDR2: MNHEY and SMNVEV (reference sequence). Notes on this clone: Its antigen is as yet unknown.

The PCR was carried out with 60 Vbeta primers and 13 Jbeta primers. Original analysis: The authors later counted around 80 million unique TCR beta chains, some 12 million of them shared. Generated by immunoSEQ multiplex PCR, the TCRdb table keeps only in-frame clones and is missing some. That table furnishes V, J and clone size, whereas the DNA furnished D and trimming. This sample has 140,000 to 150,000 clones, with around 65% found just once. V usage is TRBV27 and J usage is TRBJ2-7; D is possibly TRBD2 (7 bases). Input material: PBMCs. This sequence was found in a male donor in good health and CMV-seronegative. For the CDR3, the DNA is TGTGCCAGCAGTTTAACGGCGGGGGCTTCCTACGAGCAGTACTTC. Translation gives CASSLTAGASYEQYF.